The following is a TCR beta chain sequence with its context. Its specificity is not known. This sample is drawn from a study of shared clonotypes between healthy human individuals. Study-wide results and limits: Relative to memory subsets, naive subsets generally showed larger estimated richness.

The donors were all Caucasian adults (living in Nashville, Tennessee). This table comes from immunoSEQ multiplex PCR, and its TCRdb copy is limited to in-frame clones, with some not included. The table shows fewer than 400,000 clones, with roughly 70% occurring only once. With 8 bases removed from V and 5 bases from J, the gap between germline ends came to 10 bases. The germline V gene encodes CDR1 MNHEY and CDR2 SVGAGI. This CDR3 has 11 residues. This clonotype originated in a man younger than 45 in good health. The chain employs TRBV6-5 and TRBJ2-7; D is ambiguous. Sequencing used memory CD4+ T cells sorted from blood. The subset denotes: CD45RA-negative fraction. CDR3 loop: CASASWDEQYF. Here the CDR3 DNA reads TGTGCCAGCGCCAGCTGGGACGAGCAGTACTTC.